This T cell receptor (beta chain) was documented in a study of early T cells in non-severe SARS-CoV-2 infection (dated by TCRdb to 2020 to 2023). Looking at the study overall: TCR sequencing used bulk RNA from unsorted whole blood, so alpha and beta chains could not be paired.

A case-control design nested within a healthcare worker cohort in London, UK, was used, with weekly nasopharyngeal swab PCR tests and blood sampling performed. Healthcare workers were recruited during the week of the UK lockdown, between 23 and 31 March 2020, and followed weekly for up to roughly 15 weeks. Libraries were prepared through 5' RACE. The listed sequencing device is NextSeq 500. To correct for sequencing error and PCR bias, the TCR library protocol tagged individual cDNA molecules with unique molecular identifiers. Both TCR alpha and beta chains were sequenced, and tight co-correlation was observed between alpha and beta sequence abundances in each sample. The study's processing was this. Decombinator V4 was used to annotate TCR sequences for V gene, J gene and CDR3. TCRs were defined as expanded if a significant change between any two time points was detected under a Poisson model with p below 0.0001. TCR abundances were normalised to the total number of TCRs sequenced per sample and expressed as counts per million. VDJdb, accessed 1 November 2021, was searched for CMV, EBV and SARS-CoV-2 annotated TCRs, with TCRs annotated for multiple antigens excluded. Using fastp at Q25 and MiXCR, TCRdb reprocessed the public reads and kept productive beta chains. Under each unique CDR3 protein, matching rows form one entry showing the most common genes and DNA. These V and J calls rely on TCRdb rather than the paper's analysis. This sample lists 95,000 to 100,000 distinct CDR3 sequences; 11% were detected once. The ten largest make up around 5% of the sample.

This clonotype was recorded at least ten times. Its antigen is still unknown. Base qualities were left out, and no much larger clone turns up one base away. Points the paper makes about the study in general: VDJdb matching was skewed toward anti-spike CD8 responses and likely underestimated virus-specific expansions, missing private and CD4 specificities.

The sequence was collected from an adult who was a healthcare worker with PCR-confirmed SARS-CoV-2 infection or an uninfected control (not recorded which). The sample was whole blood.

The CDR3 protein is CASSLGDRWETQYF. The DNA sequence is TGTGCCAGCAGCTTGGGTGACAGGTGGGAGACCCAGTACTTC. Recombination connected TRBV5-6 to TRBJ2-5, with TRBD1 tentatively as D gene (6 bases match). V and J lose 0 bases and 5 bases, and a span of 11 bases separates them. There are 14 amino acids in the CDR3, from cysteine to phenylalanine inclusive. Only CDR3 DNA is held: 42 bases, read in frame from base 1. Looking up the germline V gene yields CDR1 SGHDT and CDR2 YYEEEE.